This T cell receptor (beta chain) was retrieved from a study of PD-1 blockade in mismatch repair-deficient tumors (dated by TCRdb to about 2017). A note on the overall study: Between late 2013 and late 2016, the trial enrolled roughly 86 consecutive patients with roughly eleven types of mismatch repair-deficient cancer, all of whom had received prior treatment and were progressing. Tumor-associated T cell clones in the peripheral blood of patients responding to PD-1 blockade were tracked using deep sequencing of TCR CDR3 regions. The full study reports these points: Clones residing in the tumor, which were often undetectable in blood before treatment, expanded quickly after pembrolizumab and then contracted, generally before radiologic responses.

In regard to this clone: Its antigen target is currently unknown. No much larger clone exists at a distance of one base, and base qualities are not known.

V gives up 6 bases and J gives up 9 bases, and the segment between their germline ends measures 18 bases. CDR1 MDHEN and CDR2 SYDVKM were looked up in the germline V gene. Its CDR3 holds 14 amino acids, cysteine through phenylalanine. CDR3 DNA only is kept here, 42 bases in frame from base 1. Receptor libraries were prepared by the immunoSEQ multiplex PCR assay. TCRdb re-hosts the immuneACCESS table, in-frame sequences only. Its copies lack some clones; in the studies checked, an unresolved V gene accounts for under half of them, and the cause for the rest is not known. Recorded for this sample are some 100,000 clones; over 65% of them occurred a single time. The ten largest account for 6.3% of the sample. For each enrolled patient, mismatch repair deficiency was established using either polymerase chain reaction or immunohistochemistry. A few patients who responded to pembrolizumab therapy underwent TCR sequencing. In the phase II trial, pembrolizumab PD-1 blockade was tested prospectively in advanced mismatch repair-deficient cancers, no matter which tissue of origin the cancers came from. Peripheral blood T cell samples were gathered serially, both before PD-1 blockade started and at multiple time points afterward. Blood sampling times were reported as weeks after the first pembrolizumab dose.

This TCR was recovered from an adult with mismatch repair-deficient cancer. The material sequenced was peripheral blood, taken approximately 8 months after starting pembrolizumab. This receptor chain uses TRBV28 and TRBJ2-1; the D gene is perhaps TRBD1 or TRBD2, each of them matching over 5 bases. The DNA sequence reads TGTGCCAGCAGACTTCCGGGGCCGGGCGCTGAGCAGTTCTTC. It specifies CASRLPGPGAEQFF.